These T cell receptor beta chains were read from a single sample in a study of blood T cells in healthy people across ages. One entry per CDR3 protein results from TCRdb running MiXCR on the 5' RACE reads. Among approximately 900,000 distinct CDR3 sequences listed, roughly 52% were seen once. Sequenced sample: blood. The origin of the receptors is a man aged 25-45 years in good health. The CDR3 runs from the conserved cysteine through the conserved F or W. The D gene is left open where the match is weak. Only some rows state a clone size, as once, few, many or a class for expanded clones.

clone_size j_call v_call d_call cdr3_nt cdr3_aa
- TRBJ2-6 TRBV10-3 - TGTGCCATCAGTGAGTCGACGGGTACTGGGGCCAACGTCCTGACTTTC CAISESTGTGANVLTF
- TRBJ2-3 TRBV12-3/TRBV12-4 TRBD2 TGTGCCAGCAGTTTGGTACTAGCGGGGGGGTTTGGCACAGATACGCAGTATTTT CASSLVLAGGFGTDTQYF
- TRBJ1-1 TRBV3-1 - TGTGCCAGCAGCCAAGATCGGGGGGTAATCACTGAAGCTTTCTTT CASSQDRGVITEAFF
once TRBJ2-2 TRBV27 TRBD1 TGTGCCAGCAGTCCGACGGACAGGGGGGGAACCGGGGAGCTGTTTTTT CASSPTDRGGTGELFF
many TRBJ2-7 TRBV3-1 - TGCGCCAGCAGCCAAGAACCTAGCTCCTACGAGCAGTACTTC CASSQEPSSYEQYF
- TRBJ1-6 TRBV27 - TGTGCCAGCAGTTTAACCCCCCCCGTGTCACCCCTCCACTTT CASSLTPPVSPLHF
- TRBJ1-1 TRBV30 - TGTGCCTGGCTTATCATGGGGAACACTGAAGCTTTCTTT CAWLIMGNTEAFF
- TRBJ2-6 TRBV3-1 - TGTGCCAGCAGCCAAGCGCGAGGGGCTGGGGCCAACGTCCTGACTTTC CASSQARGAGANVLTF
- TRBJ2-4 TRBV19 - TGTGCCAGTAGTATAGGGGCCCTAGCCAAAAACATTCAGTACTTC CASSIGALAKNIQYF
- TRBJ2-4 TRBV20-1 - TGCAGTGCTAGTCAGTCCTTAAACATTCAGTACTTC CSASQSLNIQYF
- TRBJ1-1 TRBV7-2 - TGTGCCAGCAGCTTAGACAGGGTGGAGGCTTTCTTT CASSLDRVEAFF
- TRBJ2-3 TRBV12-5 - TGTGCTAGTGGTCTTGGTAACACAGATACGCAGTATTTT CASGLGNTDTQYF